This T cell receptor beta chain was captured by sequencing in a study of OX40 agonist ivuxolimab in advanced cancers. The germline V gene encodes CDR1 KGHSH and CDR2 LQKENI. This CDR3 comprises 14 residues. V shed 4 bases and J shed 0 bases, with 10 bases lying between them. The repertoire was sequenced with immunoSEQ multiplex PCR; TCRdb's copy has only in-frame clones and lacks some. The sample holds tens of thousands of clones; around 84% are singletons and the top ten take roughly 1.1%. This chain uses TRBV18 with TRBJ2-7; the D is unclear. This receptor was taken from an adult with an advanced solid tumor such as melanoma, head and neck, liver or kidney cancer. The specimen was CD4+ or CD8+ T cells sorted from blood, collected in a trial of the OX40 agonist ivuxolimab. This CDR3 is CASSLAESSYEQYV. In DNA, the CDR3 is TGTGCCAGCTCACTGGCAGAGAGCTCCTACGAGCAGTACGTC.